This TCR beta chain was identified during a study of cytomegalovirus exposure and HLA in healthy donors. Findings and limits, study-wide: It was in a later analysis that TCR association rates were seen to vary by HLA locus, highest for DRB1 and lowest for HLA-C. The study recorded around 160 TCR beta chains that were cytomegalovirus-associated. Further analysis was carried out later, and it showed several of the most significant clusters appearing linked to common viral pathogens.

V dropped 1 base and J dropped 1 base, with 7 bases sitting between them. From germline, CDR1 is SGHTA and CDR2 FQGNSA. The CDR3 consists of 14 residues. The PCR ran on 60 Vbeta and 13 Jbeta primers. Assay used: immunoSEQ multiplex PCR; TCRdb lists only in-frame clones, some missing. The sample carries around 150,000 clones, roughly 77% recorded once. With regard to this clone: Its antigen remains unknown.

All the people who gave samples were healthy bone marrow donors. Sample: PBMCs. V is TRBV7-2 and J is TRBJ2-5; D might be TRBD2 (5 bases). The receptor was isolated from a human donor in good health. As DNA, the CDR3 is TGTGCCAGCAGCTTAGGGCGGGCCCAAGAGACCCAGTACTTC. Translated: CASSLGRAQETQYF.